These 12 T cell receptor beta chains were all obtained from the same sample, sequenced in a study of CD4+ T cells in melanoma. Profiled with immunoSEQ multiplex PCR; TCRdb holds only in-frame clones, not every one. The sample has 13,000 to 15,000 clones, approximately 62% seen once. The sequenced sample consisted of cells from a culture (not recorded whether cultured in vitro). The receptors here all came from a human donor with melanoma.

The CDR3 bases are TGTGCCAGCAGTTACTTAGCGGGGTCCGGGGAGCTGTTTTTT. Residues: CASSYLAGSGELFF. The chain joins TRBV6-5 to TRBJ2-2; 8 nucleotides align to TRBD2. The CDR3 is 14 amino acids. After removal of 1 base from V and 6 bases from J, the junction contained 1 base not matched to a gene. Germline V lookup: CDR1 MNHEY, CDR2 SVGAGI.

This clone was found a few times. This chain links TRBV30 with TRBJ1-2, with 8 bases lining up with TRBD1. Germline loops: CDR1 GTSNPN, CDR2 SVGIG (reference sequence). V lost 0 bases and J lost 8; bases outside the gene matches: 17. The CDR3 sequence is 17 residues long. CDR3 sequence reads: CAWSVPGQVHARGGYTF. In DNA, the CDR3 is TGTGCCTGGAGTGTGCCGGGACAGGTGCATGCCAGGGGCGGCTACACCTTC.

This clone was seen only a few times. This chain connects TRBV9 to TRBJ2-2; 9 nucleotides align to TRBD1. The J segment lost 4 bases and the V segment lost 3 bases, leaving 10 bases of the junction unmatched. The CDR3 has 17 amino acids. Looked up from germline, CDR1 is SGDLS and CDR2 is YYNGEE. CDR3 DNA: TGTGCCAGCAGCGGACAGGCCGGGACAGGGCCCACCGGGGAGCTGTTTTTT. This codes for CASSGQAGTGPTGELFF.

J is TRBJ2-7 and V is TRBV10-1; D is perhaps TRBD1 (6 bases). The CDR3 contains 13 residues. V was clipped by 5 bases and J by 2 bases, with 10 bases between them. Germline CDR1 is WNHNN and CDR2 is SYGVQD (reference sequence). The CDR3 nucleotides are TGCGCCAGCAGTCGGGACATAGCCTACGAGCAGTACTTC. Protein: CASSRDIAYEQYF.

This chain links TRBV9 with TRBJ2-3; no definite D call. Per germline, CDR1 SGDLS and CDR2 YYNGEE. V was cut by 0 bases and J by 4 bases, with 9 bases left in between. The CDR3 has 14 residues. The CDR3 loop reads CASSVGVGSDTQYF. In DNA, the CDR3 is TGTGCCAGCAGCGTAGGTGTTGGGTCAGATACGCAGTATTTT.

V and J are TRBV7-8 and TRBJ1-2, with D perhaps TRBD1 (5 bases). Germline V CDR1 and CDR2: SGHVS, FQNEAQ. V was clipped by 0 bases and J by 3 bases, with 8 bases between them. This CDR3 comprises 14 residues. CDR3 residues: CASSLAVGDYGYTF. The CDR3 nucleotides are TGTGCCAGCAGCTTAGCCGTAGGGGACTATGGCTACACCTTC.

The rearrangement uses TRBV6-5 and TRBJ2-5, with 7 bases that match TRBD2. Losses at the gene ends were 0 bases for V and 5 bases for J; bases not matched to a gene: 6. Germline V gene lookup returns CDR1 MNHEY and CDR2 SVGAGI. There are 15 residues in the CDR3. CDR3 residues: CASSYSRTSLETQYF. CDR3 DNA: TGTGCCAGCAGTTACTCGAGGACTAGTCTCGAGACCCAGTACTTC.

The rearrangement links TRBV6-4 to TRBJ2-3; the match to TRBD2 covers 8 bases. Germline V gene data show CDR1 as MRHNA and CDR2 as SNTAGT. The J segment lost 2 bases and the V segment lost 5 bases, leaving 3 bases of the junction unmatched. CDR3 length: 14 amino acids. DNA for the CDR3: TGTGCCAGCAGTCTCGGGGGGGCCACAGATACGCAGTATTTT. Its protein product is CASSLGGATDTQYF.

The rearrangement links TRBV27 to TRBJ1-1; no clear D gene. Germline CDR1 and CDR2: MNHEY and SMNVEV (reference sequence). The length of the CDR3 is 13 residues. The V end was cut by 7 bases, the J end by 0 bases, with 9 bases between. CDR3 protein: CASKRTMNTEAFF. CDR3 DNA sequence: TGTGCCAGCAAGCGCACCATGAACACTGAAGCTTTCTTT.

This chain joins TRBV19 and TRBJ1-1; D not certain. V lost 3 bases and J 0 bases, leaving 8 bases between the germline ends. Germline V gene data show CDR1 as LNHDA and CDR2 as SQIVND (reference sequence). This CDR3 contains 14 residues. The CDR3 protein is CASSMGILNTEAFF. CDR3 in DNA: TGTGCCAGTAGTATGGGGATTCTGAACACTGAAGCTTTCTTT.

This sequence joins TRBV4-2 and TRBJ1-1; the D gene is possibly TRBD1 (5 bases). This CDR3 has 15 residues. V lost 8 bases to trimming and J lost 3 bases, with 19 bases between them. Germline CDR1 reads LGHNA; CDR2 reads YNFKEQ. The CDR3 DNA is TGTGCCAGCGGCCGGGGCCGGCAGTCGGACACTGAAGCTTTCTTT. Protein product: CASGRGRQSDTEAFF.

The V and J genes are TRBV30 and TRBJ1-1; 7 bases are a match to TRBD1. Looked up from germline, CDR1 is GTSNPN and CDR2 is SVGIG (reference sequence). V was pared by 2 bases and J by 0 bases, with 3 bases of the junction left unmatched. The CDR3 contains 14 residues. The CDR3 DNA reads as TGTGCCTGGAGTTTGACAGGGCTGAACACTGAAGCTTTCTTT. It yields the protein CAWSLTGLNTEAFF.